This T cell receptor beta chain was sequenced in a study of cytomegalovirus exposure and HLA in healthy donors. For the study at large: Of all 400 or so donors who were genotyped, around 82% belonged to the Caucasian-associated ancestry cluster.

CDR1 and CDR2 (germline): MNHEY, SMNVEV (reference sequence). The J segment lost 4 bases and the V segment lost 6 bases, leaving 0 bases of the junction unmatched. The CDR3 is made up of 13 amino acids. 13 Jbeta primers and 60 Vbeta primers were used for the PCR. Produced via immunoSEQ multiplex PCR; TCRdb's table is partial and in-frame only. The listing contains approximately 50,000 clones. A word on this clone: Its antigen is currently unknown.

Study outcomes and limitations: About 87% or about 30% of the time was how often most TCR beta V segments were productive, according to an earlier analysis. Using a false discovery rate of 0.05, a later analysis showed that 16,951 TCR beta sequences were associated with HLA alleles. The authors listed 150 or so TCR beta chains as cytomegalovirus-associated.

The chain employs TRBV27 and TRBJ1-3; 10 positions agree with TRBD1. The clonotype comes from a male donor in good health and CMV-seronegative. Sequenced material: PBMCs. The CDR3 nucleotides read TGTGCCAGCAGGGGACAGGGGGGAAACACCATATATTTT. Amino acids: CASRGQGGNTIYF.